These T cell receptor beta chains were read from a single sample in a study of OX40 agonist ivuxolimab in advanced cancers. Profiling relied on immunoSEQ multiplex PCR, and the TCRdb table lists in-frame clones only, not all of them. The sample contains 60,000 to 85,000 clones, roughly 80% of which appear only once. The material was CD4+ or CD8+ T cells sorted from blood, obtained in a trial of the OX40 agonist ivuxolimab. The origin of the receptors is an adult with an advanced solid tumor such as melanoma, head and neck, liver or kidney cancer. The CDR3 runs from the conserved cysteine through the conserved F or W. The D gene is left open where the match is weak. Clone size appears in some rows only: once, few, many, or a class for an expanded clone.

v_gene: TRBV5-1
abundance: .
j_gene: TRBJ2-1
d_gene: .
CDR3nt: TGCGCCAGCAGCTTGGTCCAGGGTTCCTACAATGAGCAGTTCTTC
CDR3aa: CASSLVQGSYNEQFF

v_gene: TRBV4-1
abundance: .
j_gene: TRBJ2-1
d_gene: .
CDR3nt: TGCGCCAGCAGACGGGGTGCGAGCGATGAGCAGTTCTTC
CDR3aa: CASRRGASDEQFF

v_gene: TRBV7-8
abundance: .
j_gene: TRBJ2-1
d_gene: TRBD2
CDR3nt: TGTGCCAGCAGCTTAGCGGGGGTAGCGGGAGCGGGTGAGCAGTTCTTC
CDR3aa: CASSLAGVAGAGEQFF

v_gene: TRBV7-8
abundance: .
j_gene: TRBJ1-4
d_gene: .
CDR3nt: TGTGCCAGCAGCCCCGCGGGAGGGGTAGGAGAAAAACTGTTTTTT
CDR3aa: CASSPAGGVGEKLFF

v_gene: TRBV11-2
abundance: .
j_gene: TRBJ2-3
d_gene: TRBD1
CDR3nt: TGTGCCAGCAGCTTAGGAGACAGGGGCACAGATACGCAGTATTTT
CDR3aa: CASSLGDRGTDTQYF

v_gene: TRBV23-1
abundance: .
j_gene: TRBJ2-7
d_gene: .
CDR3nt: TGCGCCAGCAGTACGGGACGGTATACCTACGAGCAGTACTTC
CDR3aa: CASSTGRYTYEQYF

v_gene: TRBV19
abundance: .
j_gene: TRBJ1-5
d_gene: .
CDR3nt: TGTGCCAGTAGTATCGGGGAGAAAAAGCATTTT
CDR3aa: CASSIGEKKHF

v_gene: TRBV7-2
abundance: .
j_gene: TRBJ1-5
d_gene: .
CDR3nt: TGTGCCAGCAGCGGACAGCTTGGTAGCAATCAGCCCCAGCATTTT
CDR3aa: CASSGQLGSNQPQHF

v_gene: TRBV30
abundance: few
j_gene: TRBJ1-5
d_gene: TRBD1
CDR3nt: TGTGCCTGGAGCCCGGGACAGGGAGGCAATCAGCCCCAGCATTTT
CDR3aa: CAWSPGQGGNQPQHF

v_gene: TRBV7-8
abundance: .
j_gene: TRBJ2-7
d_gene: TRBD2
CDR3nt: TGTGCCAGCAGCTTACTAGCGGGCCCCTACGAGCAGTACTTC
CDR3aa: CASSLLAGPYEQYF

v_gene: TRBV5-4
abundance: .
j_gene: TRBJ2-1
d_gene: TRBD2
CDR3nt: TGTGCCAGCAGCTGGATTAGCGGGACCGGGGATGAGCAGTTCTTC
CDR3aa: CASSWISGTGDEQFF

v_gene: TRBV19
abundance: .
j_gene: TRBJ2-3
d_gene: .
CDR3nt: TGTGCCAGTAGGGAGGGACAAACGCAGTATTTT
CDR3aa: CASREGQTQYF

v_gene: TRBV6-1
abundance: .
j_gene: TRBJ2-1
d_gene: TRBD2
CDR3nt: TGTGCCAGCAGAGAGGGAGGGCGCAATGAGCAGTTCTTC
CDR3aa: CASREGGRNEQFF

v_gene: TRBV6-1
abundance: .
j_gene: TRBJ2-7
d_gene: TRBD2
CDR3nt: TGTGCCAGCAGTAGGGTAGCGGGGGCATACGAGCAGTACTTC
CDR3aa: CASSRVAGAYEQYF

v_gene: TRBV12-5
abundance: .
j_gene: TRBJ2-3
d_gene: TRBD2
CDR3nt: TGTGCTAGTGGTTTGGGGACTAGCTCTAGCACAGATACGCAGTATTTT
CDR3aa: CASGLGTSSSTDTQYF

v_gene: TRBV7-9
abundance: .
j_gene: TRBJ2-5
d_gene: TRBD2
CDR3nt: TGTGCCAGCAGCTTAGTTGCTAGCGGGAGTACCGAGACCCAGTACTTC
CDR3aa: CASSLVASGSTETQYF

v_gene: TRBV5-1
abundance: .
j_gene: TRBJ2-5
d_gene: .
CDR3nt: TGCGCCAGCAGCTTGGCTGGGCAGATACAAGAGACCCAGTACTTC
CDR3aa: CASSLAGQIQETQYF

v_gene: TRBV6-1
abundance: once
j_gene: TRBJ1-2
d_gene: .
CDR3nt: TGTGCCAGCAGTGAATTACTGGGAAACTATGGCTACACCTTC
CDR3aa: CASSELLGNYGYTF

v_gene: TRBV5-6
abundance: .
j_gene: TRBJ2-3
d_gene: TRBD1
CDR3nt: TGTGCCAGCAGCTTTGGGACAGCGAGGCTCCTGAGCACAGATACGCAGTATTTT
CDR3aa: CASSFGTARLLSTDTQYF

v_gene: TRBV5-1
abundance: .
j_gene: TRBJ2-2
d_gene: TRBD2
CDR3nt: TGCGCCAGCAGCTTTCGACTAGCGGGGGTCACCGGGGAGCTGTTTTTT
CDR3aa: CASSFRLAGVTGELFF

v_gene: TRBV30
abundance: .
j_gene: TRBJ1-5
d_gene: .
CDR3nt: TGTGCCTGGAGTGTTTCTCGGGACCGGCCCCAGCATTTT
CDR3aa: CAWSVSRDRPQHF

v_gene: TRBV5-1
abundance: .
j_gene: TRBJ1-1
d_gene: .
CDR3nt: TGCGCCAGCAGCGCCAAGAGGGGCGGGTGGGTGACTGAAGCTTTCTTT
CDR3aa: CASSAKRGGWVTEAFF

v_gene: TRBV14
abundance: .
j_gene: TRBJ1-1
d_gene: .
CDR3nt: TGTGCCAGCAGCCAACAGGCTGCCATGAACACTGAAGCTTTCTTT
CDR3aa: CASSQQAAMNTEAFF

v_gene: TRBV30
abundance: .
j_gene: TRBJ2-1
d_gene: TRBD2
CDR3nt: TGTGCCTGGAGTGTAAATCCCCCCCCATTGCGGGAGAGGGCCAGTGAGCAGTTCTTC
CDR3aa: CAWSVNPPPLRERASEQFF

v_gene: TRBV5-1
abundance: .
j_gene: TRBJ1-6
d_gene: .
CDR3nt: TGCGCCAGCAGCTTGCTCCCAGGGAGCAATTCACCCCTCCACTTT
CDR3aa: CASSLLPGSNSPLHF

v_gene: TRBV5-1
abundance: few
j_gene: TRBJ1-1
d_gene: .
CDR3nt: TGCGCCAGCAGCTTGGGATACCTAGCCTCGGGGACTGAAGCTTTCTTT
CDR3aa: CASSLGYLASGTEAFF

v_gene: TRBV30
abundance: .
j_gene: TRBJ2-1
d_gene: .
CDR3nt: TGTGCCTGGAGTAGGGTAGGAGACTCGGCCTACAATGAGCAGTTCTTC
CDR3aa: CAWSRVGDSAYNEQFF

v_gene: TRBV5-1
abundance: few
j_gene: TRBJ1-2
d_gene: TRBD1
CDR3nt: TGCGCCAGCAGCTTGGGGACAGGGGCGAACTTAAACTATGGCTACACCTTC
CDR3aa: CASSLGTGANLNYGYTF

v_gene: TRBV4-1
abundance: .
j_gene: TRBJ2-3
d_gene: TRBD2
CDR3nt: TGCGCCAGCAGCAAAACTAGCGGAGACACAGATACGCAGTATTTT
CDR3aa: CASSKTSGDTDTQYF

v_gene: TRBV28
abundance: .
j_gene: TRBJ1-3
d_gene: .
CDR3nt: TGTGCCAGCAGTTTATTTGAAGCTGGAAACACCATATATTTT
CDR3aa: CASSLFEAGNTIYF

v_gene: TRBV5-1
abundance: .
j_gene: TRBJ2-2
d_gene: TRBD2
CDR3nt: TGCGCCAGCAGCTTGGCCCGGACTAGCGGGGGCGGGGAGCTGTTTTTT
CDR3aa: CASSLARTSGGGELFF

v_gene: TRBV29-1
abundance: .
j_gene: TRBJ2-7
d_gene: .
CDR3nt: TGCAGCGTTCCGGTGGACGGAACCTACGAGCAGTACTTC
CDR3aa: CSVPVDGTYEQYF

v_gene: TRBV30
abundance: .
j_gene: TRBJ1-6
d_gene: TRBD1
CDR3nt: TGTGCCTGTGAAGGACAGGCGGCTATTAATTCACCCCTCCACTTT
CDR3aa: CACEGQAAINSPLHF

v_gene: TRBV19
abundance: .
j_gene: TRBJ1-1
d_gene: .
CDR3nt: TGTGCCAGTAGACGGACGGGGAACACTGAAGCTTTCTTT
CDR3aa: CASRRTGNTEAFF

v_gene: TRBV11-2
abundance: .
j_gene: TRBJ2-7
d_gene: .
CDR3nt: TGTGCCAGCAGCCCACTTCGTGTCTACGAGCAGTACTTC
CDR3aa: CASSPLRVYEQYF

v_gene: TRBV4-1
abundance: .
j_gene: TRBJ2-7
d_gene: TRBD1
CDR3nt: TGCGCCAGCAGCCAAGAAAACAGGGGAAAAGGGGAGCAGTACTTC
CDR3aa: CASSQENRGKGEQYF

v_gene: TRBV30
abundance: .
j_gene: TRBJ2-1
d_gene: TRBD1
CDR3nt: TGTGCCTGGAGCGCCGGGACAGGGTACGAGCAGTTCTTC
CDR3aa: CAWSAGTGYEQFF

v_gene: TRBV7-9
abundance: .
j_gene: TRBJ2-2
d_gene: .
CDR3nt: TGTGCCAGCAGTCAACCACGGATTGGTCCCGGGGAGCTGTTTTTT
CDR3aa: CASSQPRIGPGELFF

v_gene: TRBV7-2
abundance: .
j_gene: TRBJ1-1
d_gene: .
CDR3nt: TGTGCCAGCAGCTTAGCAGGCGGGACCGTGGAAGCTTTCTTT
CDR3aa: CASSLAGGTVEAFF

v_gene: TRBV5-5
abundance: .
j_gene: TRBJ1-1
d_gene: .
CDR3nt: TGTGCCAGCAGCTTCCAGGGCTCGGCTGAAGCTTTCTTT
CDR3aa: CASSFQGSAEAFF

v_gene: TRBV30
abundance: .
j_gene: TRBJ1-2
d_gene: TRBD1
CDR3nt: TGTGCCTGGAGCCTTGTACAGGGGTATGCCTATGGCTACACCTTC
CDR3aa: CAWSLVQGYAYGYTF

v_gene: TRBV19
abundance: .
j_gene: TRBJ2-5
d_gene: TRBD1
CDR3nt: TGTGCCAGTAGTGACTCCGACAGGGGGGGAGGGACCCAGTACTTC
CDR3aa: CASSDSDRGGGTQYF

v_gene: TRBV10-3
abundance: .
j_gene: TRBJ1-1
d_gene: .
CDR3nt: TGTGCCACCCAAGGACAGCCTAACACTGAAGCTTTCTTT
CDR3aa: CATQGQPNTEAFF

v_gene: TRBV6-6
abundance: .
j_gene: TRBJ2-2
d_gene: .
CDR3nt: TGTGCCAGCAGTTACTGGGGGGTCGGTACCGGGGAGCTGTTTTTT
CDR3aa: CASSYWGVGTGELFF

v_gene: TRBV11-2
abundance: .
j_gene: TRBJ1-4
d_gene: TRBD1
CDR3nt: TGTGCCAGCAGTCTAACAGGGGGCAATGAAAAACTGTTTTTT
CDR3aa: CASSLTGGNEKLFF